The entry below gives a single T cell receptor (beta chain) sequence along with its context. Which antigen it targets is not known. No base qualities exist here, and no much larger clone lies one base off it. CDR1 and CDR2 are read off the germline V gene as SGHVS and FQNEAQ. V lost 6 bases and J lost 10 bases; the stretch between them is 24 bases long. The CDR3 starts with the cysteine, ends with the phenylalanine, and has 15 residues. Only the CDR3 part of the read is kept: 45 bases, read in frame from the first base. The sample's time point label is to be understood as: cells obtained before transplantation from donor or recipient. CD3+CD4+ and CD3+CD8+ populations were FACS-sorted from unstimulated pre-transplant donor and recipient cells taken from spleen or lymph nodes. This sample is drawn from a study of graft-versus-host responses after intestinal transplantation (dated by TCRdb to 2020 to 2023). Broadly, across the study: Recipients received multivisceral, liver-intestinal, or isolated intestinal transplants. Every recipient was given anti-thymocyte globulin induction, followed by around three years of maintenance tacrolimus and steroids. After intestinal transplantation, graft-versus-host and host-versus-graft alloreactive T cell clones in the graft, circulation and bone marrow were tracked using bulk TCR-beta CDR3 sequencing. Alloreactive clones were identified by sequencing pre-transplant mixed lymphocyte reaction products and comparing them with unstimulated pre-transplant donor and recipient T cells. The cohort enrolled about two dozen intestinal transplant recipients, one of whom was a retransplant, and a few patients without pretransplant specimens were excluded. Donor T cell macrochimerism was defined as a peak of at least 4% donor T cells among recipient peripheral blood mononuclear cells. Instead of going to the commercial service, samples from a few later patients were sequenced in-house on an Illumina MiSeq and processed with MiXCR.

Libraries were built with the immunoSEQ multiplex PCR assay. For most patients, genomic DNA was isolated with the Qiagen DNeasy Blood and Tissue Kit and shipped frozen to Adaptive Biotechnologies for TCR sequencing. For most patients, genomic DNA was subjected to high-throughput TCR-beta CDR3 sequencing by Adaptive Biotechnologies. Per the original workflow: Adaptive's ImmunoSEQ software was the source of the TCR sequencing data for roughly 19 patients, while a few other patients were processed with MiXCR and VDJtools. To correct CD4 versus CD8 sorting errors, any sequence found in both subsets at a frequency ratio below 5:1 was removed. CDR3 nucleotide sequences shared by donor and recipient were removed because the origin of these sequences could not be assigned. At least 2-fold expansion over unstimulated cells and a minimum CFSE-low frequency of 0.002% (template counts) or 0.001% (read counts) were required for clones to be classified as alloreactive. A clone was considered mappable if detected in the sequenced pre-transplant spleen, lymph node, or MLR CFSE-low populations of the donor or recipient. The cumulative frequency of alloreactive clones was calculated as a percentage of all sequences, weighted by copy number. TCRdb retrieved this table from immuneACCESS and kept in-frame rearrangements only. Not all clones are present; in checked studies, unresolved V genes account for under half, and no reason is known for the remainder. Clone size and V and J calls were adopted from that table, with D and trimming inferred from the DNA. The table for this sample lists around 77,000 clones; 85% to 95% of them were counted only once. The ten largest clones represent around 0.5% of the sample.

The paper's findings and limits, for the study overall: The relatively low number and heterogeneity of intestinal transplant patients limited the conclusions. GvH clones turned up in recipient bone marrow, with some appearing earlier in ileal mucosa or blood, a pattern consistent with an intestinal mucosal origin. In the allografts of patients with donor T cell macrochimerism, GvH to HvG T cell clonal ratios were high. Early after transplant, peak levels of circulating GvH clones were associated with declines in HvG clones.

Recombination linked TRBV7-8 to TRBJ1-1, and perhaps TRBD1 as D gene, on 5 matching bases. Sequenced here: unstimulated CD8+ T cells sorted from spleen or lymph node cells, sampled before intestinal transplant. This receptor was taken from a human donor who received an intestinal transplant. CDR3 sequence: CASSLYRHLGRIAFF. Read as DNA, the sequence is TGTGCCAGCAGTTTATACAGGCACCTGGGGAGGATAGCTTTCTTT.